The sequence of this T cell receptor beta chain was determined in a study of cytomegalovirus exposure and HLA in healthy donors. TCRdb's copy holds only in-frame clones and misses some; the assay was immunoSEQ multiplex PCR. The table has around 250,000 clones, 90% seen once. Concerning this clone: The antigen is undetermined.

These donors were members of the 120-subject validation cohort, a group separate from the approximately 670-subject first cohort. Germline V gives CDR1 MNHEY, CDR2 SMNVEV (reference sequence). The CDR3 loop spans 13 amino acids. The germline V and J ends were trimmed by 6 bases and 5 bases, with 11 bases remaining between them. Findings of the study overall: Researchers counted roughly 160 TCR beta chains as cytomegalovirus-associated. Using the classifier, cytomegalovirus status was reportedly diagnosed with high specificity and sensitivity. Testing in vitro showed a few CMV-associated chains specific for CMV antigens.

The rearrangement links TRBV27 to TRBJ2-4; D may be TRBD1 (6 bases). The sequence was collected from a woman younger than 35 in good health and CMV-seronegative. Material: PBMCs. The CDR3 region is CASSRRGQNIQYF. DNA for the CDR3: TGTGCCAGCAGCCGCAGGGGACAAAACATTCAGTACTTC.